This T cell receptor beta chain was identified during a study of T cells in Graves' hyperthyroidism and ophthalmopathy. For the study at large: Blood from the periphery was taken at initial diagnosis, before any treatment.

Amplification yielded TCR beta CDR3 regions, with RNA transcripts as the source. When the TCR CDR3 underwent first-round RT-PCR, the HTBI primer set was used. Each CDR3 protein is one row after TCRdb ran MiXCR on the multiplex PCR reads. The repertoire holds about 270,000 distinct CDR3 sequences, with about 20% as singletons. The PBMCs had their origin in about 9.7 ml of fresh peripheral blood. The V gene's germline CDR1 is SNHLY and CDR2 FYNNEI. The CDR3 is 15 residues long. V was cut by 0 bases and J by 1 base, with 4 bases left in between. Details on this clonotype: What it recognizes is unknown.

Broader study findings: Ophthalmopathy was model-predicted a median approximately six months pre-onset. Blood samples included most of the expanded thyroid clonotypes exceeding 0.001.

Input material: blood. This clonotype was sampled from a man aged 25-40 years with Graves' ophthalmopathy. This chain connects TRBV2 to TRBJ2-6; D is unclear. CDR3 loop: CASSEAGSGANVLTF. DNA for the CDR3: TGTGCCAGCAGTGAAGCCGGGTCTGGGGCCAACGTCCTGACTTTC. Combining the CDR3 with reference TRBV2 and TRBJ2-6 gives the whole variable domain EPEVTQTPSHQVTQMGQEVILRCVPISNHLYFYWYRQILGQKVEFLVSFYNNEISEKSEIFDDQFSVERPDGSNFTLKIRSTKLEDSAMYFCASSEAGSGANVLTFGAGSRLTVL.